This T cell receptor beta chain was obtained from a study of blood T cell repertoires in COVID-19. The overall study: Sources were T cells, B-cell-depleted T cells, or PBMCs; the material itself was cDNA or gDNA.

Deletions cut 1 base from V and 7 bases from J, with 10 bases between. Looked up from germline, CDR1 is SGHTA and CDR2 is FQGNSA. There are 13 residues in the CDR3. Authors' methods: Amplifying reference gene primers gave estimates of nucleated cell counts. TCRdb keeps only in-frame clones here, not all; method: immunoSEQ multiplex PCR. The D gene and trimming were derived from the DNA, and the V and J assignments and clone size from that table. The sample gives roughly 200,000 clones, 80% to 90% of which show up once; around 4.9% is in the top ten. This clonotype was obtained from a woman aged 80 or older with acute or convalescent COVID-19. The sample was peripheral blood. The V call is TRBV7-2, the J call TRBJ1-2, with D maybe TRBD1 (5 bases). Here the CDR3 DNA reads TGTGCCAGCAGCTTAGTAACTGGGGCTGGCTACACCTTC. The encoded protein is CASSLVTGAGYTF.